The clone carrying this T cell receptor beta chain was seen more than once but under ten times. Authors' data handling: Nucleated cell number was recorded as an estimate derived from reference gene primer amplification. TCRdb's copy holds only in-frame clones and misses some; the assay was immunoSEQ multiplex PCR. The D gene and trimming were derived from the DNA, and the V and J assignments and clone size from that table. The data hold over 200,000 clones, with about 87% observed a single time. The CDR3 has 15 amino acids. Per germline, CDR1 SGHRS and CDR2 YFSETQ. With V trimmed by 4 bases and J by 7 bases, 10 bases remained unmatched. The data belong to a study of blood T cell repertoires in COVID-19. Study at large: Researchers got acute and convalescent COVID-19 samples from the United States, Italy and Spain. Sources were T cells, B-cell-depleted T cells, or PBMCs; the material itself was cDNA or gDNA.

The TCR comes from a man aged 55-75 years who had recovered from COVID-19. This chain uses TRBV5-1 with TRBJ2-2; the match to TRBD1 covers 7 bases. Input material: peripheral blood. CDR3 nucleotides: TGCGCCAGCAGCACCTCGACAGGGATGGACGGGGAGCTGTTTTTT. Translated, it gives CASSTSTGMDGELFF.